The 26 T cell receptor beta chains below all came from one sample that was sequenced in a study of CD8 T cells in Susac syndrome. About 0.5 to 1 ug RNA was reverse transcribed with random hexamers. TCRdb independently ran MiXCR on the immunoSEQ multiplex PCR reads; one entry per CDR3 protein. The data show about 210,000 distinct CDR3 sequences, over 85% seen once. The sequenced material came from CD4+ T cells from PBMCs. These receptors originate from a human donor in good health.

This rearrangement joins TRBV28 to TRBJ1-2; 7 nucleotides align to TRBD1. This CDR3 is built from 16 residues. Trimming removed 2 bases from V and 4 bases from J; junction bases left unmatched: 10. CDR1 and CDR2 (germline): MDHEN, SYDVKM. The CDR3 protein is CASSLGYRGQVYGYTF. CDR3 DNA sequence: TGTGCCAGCAGTTTAGGCTACAGGGGTCAGGTCTATGGCTACACCTTC.

The V call is TRBV27, the J call TRBJ2-7, with 10 bases aligning to TRBD2. The junction had 4 bases not matched to a gene; V was cut back by 1 base and J by 1 base. CDR3 size: 16 residues. The germline CDR1 and CDR2 sequences are MNHEY and SMNVEV (reference sequence). Here the CDR3 reads CASSLFQTSGSYEQYF. The CDR3 region has the DNA TGTGCCAGCAGTTTATTCCAGACTAGCGGGTCCTACGAGCAGTACTTC.

The V call is TRBV29-1, the J call TRBJ2-7; 7 nucleotides match TRBD1. This CDR3 spans 13 amino acids. Germline trimming cut 5 bases from V and 2 bases from J; bases unmatched to any gene: 6. Germline-derived CDR1 and CDR2 are SQVTM and ANQGSEA. CDR3 sequence reads: CSVQQGSAYEQYF. DNA for the CDR3: TGCAGCGTTCAACAGGGGTCTGCCTACGAGCAGTACTTC.

The J gene is TRBJ2-7, the V gene TRBV20-1, with D unresolved. V lost 6 bases and J 3 bases, leaving 15 bases between the germline ends. Germline V gene sequence: CDR1 DFQATT, CDR2 SNEGSKA (reference sequence). The CDR3 runs 13 residues. The CDR3 region has the DNA TGCAGTGCCAAGAAGCCGGGCGGCTACGAGCAGTACGTC. Amino acids: CSAKKPGGYEQYV.

The chain combines TRBV6-6 with TRBJ1-5, with D unresolved. Trimming pared 2 bases from V and 3 bases from J, leaving 8 bases between. The germline V gene has CDR1 MNHNY and CDR2 SVGAGI (reference sequence). This CDR3 contains 14 residues. The CDR3 region is CASSYVDINQPQHF. In nucleotides, the CDR3 is TGTGCCAGCAGTTACGTGGATATCAATCAGCCCCAGCATTTT.

The genes are TRBV7-2 and TRBJ1-2; D possibly corresponds to TRBD1 (6 bases). Trimming removed 5 bases at V and 4 bases at J, with 20 bases between. Germline V gene data show CDR1 as SGHTA and CDR2 as FQGNSA. The CDR3 loop spans 16 amino acids. CDR3 DNA sequence: TGTGCCAGCAGCGTATTATTGGGGGGCAGGGGCTATGGCTACACCTTC. Amino acid sequence: CASSVLLGGRGYGYTF.

This chain connects TRBV2 to TRBJ1-5, with D possibly matching TRBD1 (6 bases). V was trimmed by 7 bases and J by 6 bases, leaving 13 bases between them. CDR1 is SNHLY, CDR2 FYNNEI, per germline. The CDR3 length is 13 residues. The CDR3 bases are TGTGCCAGCACTATGGAGGGGGTTCAGCCCCAGCATTTT. Translating it yields CASTMEGVQPQHF.

The chain links TRBV12-3 or TRBV12-4 to TRBJ1-1, with 9 bases fitting TRBD1. The CDR3 is made up of 15 amino acids. V shed 6 bases, J shed 3 bases, and the junction held 8 bases outside the gene matches. The CDR3 loop reads CASSATTGGYTEAFF. The CDR3 region has the DNA TGTGCCAGCAGCGCAACGACAGGGGGGTACACTGAAGCTTTCTTT.

The rearrangement links TRBV20-1 to TRBJ1-5, with a possible D match to TRBD1 (6 bases). Germline V gives CDR1 DFQATT, CDR2 SNEGSKA (reference sequence). The CDR3 runs 15 residues. The CDR3 nucleotides read TGCAGCTACAAAGAAGGGGGAAAAAGGGATCAGCCCCAGCATTTT. Protein sequence: CSYKEGGKRDQPQHF.

This rearrangement joins TRBV3-1 to TRBJ2-1; 10 bases match TRBD2. The ends lost 4 bases at V and 9 bases at J; junction bases unmatched: 6. The germline gives CDR1 LGHDT, CDR2 YNNKEL (reference sequence). The CDR3 contains 14 residues. The DNA of the CDR3 is TGTGCCAGCAGCCCAGCGGGGGGGCCAGGTGAGCAGTTCTTC. The encoded protein is CASSPAGGPGEQFF.

J is TRBJ2-2 and V is TRBV5-1, with TRBD1 identical over 10 bases. The CDR3 extends over 15 amino acids. The germline CDR1 and CDR2 sequences are SGHRS and YFSETQ. Germline trimming cut 4 bases from V and 6 bases from J; bases unmatched to any gene: 6. The CDR3 DNA follows: TGCGCCAGCAGCCTACCCGGACAGGGGGCCGGGGAGCTGTTTTTT. Translating it yields CASSLPGQGAGELFF.

V is TRBV7-2 and J is TRBJ2-1, with no clear D. The CDR3 has 15 residues. V was pared by 6 bases and J by 0 bases, with 12 bases between. The germline CDR1 and CDR2 sequences are SGHTA and FQGNSA. The CDR3 is CASRLTSSSYNEQFF. The CDR3 DNA sequence: TGTGCCAGCAGGTTGACTTCGAGCTCCTACAATGAGCAGTTCTTC.

The chain links TRBV12-3 or TRBV12-4 to TRBJ1-5, with D perhaps TRBD1 (5 bases). The CDR3 length is 14 residues. Trimming stripped 7 bases from V and 3 bases from J, with 13 bases between. The CDR3 spells CASTVAGANQPQHF. The CDR3 DNA follows: TGTGCCAGCACCGTGGCTGGGGCCAATCAGCCCCAGCATTTT.

The CDR3 DNA follows: TGTGCCAGCAGTCCCCGAGCAGGCTACCCCTACGAGCAGTACTTC. This gives the protein CASSPRAGYPYEQYF. The chain employs TRBV6-6 and TRBJ2-7; no firm D call. Per the germline V gene, CDR1 is MNHNY and CDR2 is SVGAGI (reference sequence). The CDR3 has 15 residues. V lost 5 bases and J lost 2, with 16 bases in between.

The rearrangement joins TRBV5-1 to TRBJ2-3; 13 positions match TRBD2. Per the germline V gene, CDR1 is SGHRS and CDR2 is YFSETQ. This CDR3 has 14 amino acids. J gave up 11 bases and V 0 bases, and 3 bases lay outside the gene matches. Here the CDR3 DNA reads TGCGCCAGCAGCTTGGAAGGGACTAGCGGGGAGCAGTATTTT. This codes for CASSLEGTSGEQYF.

The rearrangement joins TRBV6-5 to TRBJ1-2; 7 bases map to TRBD1. Germline assignment: CDR1 MNHEY and CDR2 SVGAGI. Unmatched junction bases numbered 4, after V lost 7 bases and J lost 2 bases. This CDR3 has 13 residues. This chain's CDR3 is CASNRGKNYGYTF. DNA of the CDR3: TGTGCCAGCAACAGGGGAAAGAACTATGGCTACACCTTC.

This chain links TRBV29-1 with TRBJ1-1; D not resolved. The CDR3 totals 12 residues. The germline V gene has CDR1 SQVTM and CDR2 ANQGSEA. V lost 7 bases to trimming and J lost 0 bases, with 9 bases between them. For the CDR3, the DNA is TGCAGCGGATGGACGGTGAACACTGAAGCTTTCTTT. The encoded protein is CSGWTVNTEAFF. Full variable domain (rest looked up from reference TRBV29-1 and TRBJ1-1): SAVISQKPSRDICQRGTSLTIQCQVDSQVTMMFWYRQQPGQSLTLIATANQGSEATYESGFVIDKFPISRPNLTFSTLTVSNMSPEDSSIYLCSGWTVNTEAFFGQGTRLTVV.

The rearrangement joins TRBV6-1 to TRBJ2-7, with TRBD1 as a possible D gene (5 bases). V lost 0 bases, J lost 2 bases, and 14 bases lay in between. The germline V gene encodes CDR1 MNHNS and CDR2 SASEGT. The CDR3 length is 16 residues. The CDR3 DNA follows: TGTGCCAGCAGTGAAGCAGGGGCTACCCAGACCTACGAGCAGTACTTC. This codes for CASSEAGATQTYEQYF.

The rearrangement links TRBV5-1 to TRBJ1-1, with D maybe TRBD1 (5 bases). Trimming stripped 0 bases from V and 3 bases from J, with 15 bases between. The CDR3 runs 16 residues. In germline, CDR1 is SGHRS, CDR2 YFSETQ. The CDR3 sequence is CASSLVSFRADTEAFF. In DNA, the CDR3 is TGCGCCAGCAGCTTGGTAAGCTTCAGGGCGGACACTGAAGCTTTCTTT.

This sequence joins TRBV4-1 and TRBJ2-4; TRBD1 aligns across 7 bases. The CDR3 spans 17 residues. The V and J ends lost 4 bases and 2 bases, in that order; junction bases with no gene match: 11. Looked up from germline, CDR1 is MGHRA and CDR2 is YSYEKL. CDR3 sequence: CASSPSGTALSKNIQYF. As DNA, the CDR3 is TGCGCCAGCAGCCCGTCCGGGACAGCTCTTTCCAAAAACATTCAGTACTTC.

This clonotype has just one count. CDR3 sequence reads: CASSPGQGESPLHF. CDR3 in DNA: TGTGCCAGCAGCCCCGGGCAGGGGGAATCACCCCTCCACTTT. This sequence joins TRBV4-2 and TRBJ1-6, with 7 bases that match TRBD1. Germline CDR1 LGHNA, CDR2 YNFKEQ. V was pared by 4 bases and J by 10 bases, with 7 bases of the junction left unmatched. The length of the CDR3 is 14 residues.

The chain combines TRBV10-3 with TRBJ2-2; D is possibly TRBD2 (5 bases). CDR3 length: 13 amino acids. Germline V lookup: CDR1 ENHRY, CDR2 SYGVKD. The V end was cut by 8 bases, the J end by 1 base, with 8 bases between. The CDR3 region has the DNA TGTGCCATCTTCGGGGAGAACACCGGGGAGCTGTTTTTT. The encoded protein is CAIFGENTGELFF.

This clonotype was counted a single time. This chain joins TRBV16 and TRBJ2-3; TRBD2 matches at 9 bases. Trimming at V came to 2 bases and at J to 1 base, leaving 7 bases not matched to a gene. This CDR3 has 17 amino acids. The germline V gene has CDR1 KGHSY and CDR2 FQNENV. The CDR3 sequence is CASSQPRAGGRTDTQYF. In nucleotides, the CDR3 is TGTGCCAGCAGCCAACCCCGAGCGGGGGGTCGCACAGATACGCAGTATTTT.

CDR3 nucleotides: TGTGCCAGCAGCTTTTTCCGGCAGGGCAGGACCGGGGAGCTGTTTTTT. This codes for CASSFFRQGRTGELFF. The chain joins TRBV11-1 to TRBJ2-2, with D possibly matching TRBD1 (5 bases). V was trimmed by 3 bases and J by 5 bases, leaving 16 bases between them. CDR1 SGHAT and CDR2 FQDESV come from the germline V gene (reference sequence). CDR3 length equals 16 residues.

The count of this clonotype is one. The chain has TRBV27 and TRBJ1-2; unclear D gene. CDR3 length: 14 amino acids. Germline CDR1 and CDR2: MNHEY and SMNVEV (reference sequence). Trimming shortened V by 6 bases and J by 4 bases, and 15 bases separated the two germline ends. The CDR3 DNA reads TGTGCCAGCAGCCCGCAGTTTGCGGCCTATGGCTACACCTTC. Its protein is CASSPQFAAYGYTF.

The CDR3 region has the DNA TGTGCCAGCAGCTTGAGGGGGGAAGGGTTCTCCTACAATGAGCAGTTCTTC. It encodes CASSLRGEGFSYNEQFF. This sequence joins TRBV7-9 and TRBJ2-1, with D tentatively TRBD1 or TRBD2 (6 bases each). This CDR3 has 17 amino acids. Trimming removed 3 bases from V and 0 bases from J, with 15 bases in between. The germline V gene has CDR1 SEHNR and CDR2 FQNEAQ (reference sequence).